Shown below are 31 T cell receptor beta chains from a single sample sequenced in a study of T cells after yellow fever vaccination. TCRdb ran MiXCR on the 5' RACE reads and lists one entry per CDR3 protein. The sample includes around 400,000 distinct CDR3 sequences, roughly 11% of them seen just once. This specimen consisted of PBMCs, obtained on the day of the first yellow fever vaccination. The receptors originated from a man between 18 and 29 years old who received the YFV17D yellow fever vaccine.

CDR3 in amino acids: CARTFQRAPYNEQFF. The CDR3 nucleotides read TGTGCCAGGACCTTTCAGCGGGCGCCCTACAATGAGCAGTTCTTC. The chain links TRBV7-9 to TRBJ2-1, with D tentatively TRBD2 (6 bases). V dropped 9 bases and J dropped 2 bases, with 17 bases sitting between them. The CDR3 is 15 amino acids. Germline CDR1 SEHNR, CDR2 FQNEAQ (reference sequence).

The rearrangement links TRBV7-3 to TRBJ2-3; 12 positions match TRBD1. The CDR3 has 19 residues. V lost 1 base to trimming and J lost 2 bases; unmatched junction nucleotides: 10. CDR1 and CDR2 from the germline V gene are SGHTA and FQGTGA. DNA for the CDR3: TGTGCCAGCAGCTTAATCTTTTCTTGGGACAGGGGGCCCACAGATACGCAGTATTTT. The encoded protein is CASSLIFSWDRGPTDTQYF.

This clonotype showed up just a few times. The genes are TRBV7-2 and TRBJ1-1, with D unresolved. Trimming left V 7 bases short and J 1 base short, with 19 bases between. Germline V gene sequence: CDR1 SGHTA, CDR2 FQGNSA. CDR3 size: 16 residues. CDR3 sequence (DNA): TGTGCCAGCACCCGCTTAATCGCGACAAGGAACACTGAAGCTTTCTTT. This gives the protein CASTRLIATRNTEAFF.

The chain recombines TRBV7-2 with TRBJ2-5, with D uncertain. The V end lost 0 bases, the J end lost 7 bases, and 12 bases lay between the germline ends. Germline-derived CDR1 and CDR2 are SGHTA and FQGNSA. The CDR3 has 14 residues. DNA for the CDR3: TGTGCCAGCAGCTTAGCGTTGTCGCGAGGGACCCAGTACTTC. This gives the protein CASSLALSRGTQYF.

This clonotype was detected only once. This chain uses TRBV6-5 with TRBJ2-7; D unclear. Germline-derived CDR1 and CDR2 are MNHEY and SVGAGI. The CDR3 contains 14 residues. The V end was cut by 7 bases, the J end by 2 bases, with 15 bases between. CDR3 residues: CASTLEALAYEQYV. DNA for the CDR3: TGTGCCAGCACTTTAGAAGCCCTTGCCTACGAGCAGTACGTC.

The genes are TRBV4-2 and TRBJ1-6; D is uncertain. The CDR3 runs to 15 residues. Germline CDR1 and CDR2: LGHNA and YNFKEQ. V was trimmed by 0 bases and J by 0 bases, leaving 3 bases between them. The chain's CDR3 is CASSQDGSYNSPLHF. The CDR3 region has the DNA TGTGCCAGCAGCCAAGATGGCTCCTATAATTCACCCCTCCACTTT.

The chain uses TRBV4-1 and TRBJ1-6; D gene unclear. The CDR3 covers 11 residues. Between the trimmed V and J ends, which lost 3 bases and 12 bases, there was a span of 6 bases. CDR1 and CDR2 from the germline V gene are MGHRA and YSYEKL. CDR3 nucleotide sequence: TGCGCCAGCAGCCAGCTAGGACCCCTCCACTTT. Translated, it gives CASSQLGPLHF.

The CDR3 DNA reads as TGTGCCAGCAGTTTAGCGGGGGCCTTCTACAATGAGCAGTTCTTC. Protein: CASSLAGAFYNEQFF. J is TRBJ2-1 and V is TRBV27; maybe TRBD2 (7 bases). Germline V gene sequence: CDR1 MNHEY, CDR2 SMNVEV (reference sequence). The V gene lost 2 bases and the J gene lost 3 bases, with 11 bases spanning the gap. This CDR3 has 15 residues.

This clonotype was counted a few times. CDR3 DNA sequence: TGTGCCAGCAGCCGCACGGTGAGCTCCTACAATGAGCAGTTCTTC. The encoded protein is CASSRTVSSYNEQFF. The rearrangement uses TRBV5-4 and TRBJ2-1, with D uncertain. Germline CDR1 is SGHNT and CDR2 is YYREEE (reference sequence). V was pared by 4 bases and J by 0 bases, with 11 bases between. The CDR3 has 15 amino acids.

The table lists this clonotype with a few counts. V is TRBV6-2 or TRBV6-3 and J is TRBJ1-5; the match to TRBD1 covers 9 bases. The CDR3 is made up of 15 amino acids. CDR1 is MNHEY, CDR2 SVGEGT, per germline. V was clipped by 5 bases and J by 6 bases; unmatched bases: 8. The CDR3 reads CASSPQGAQGQPQHF. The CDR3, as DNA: TGTGCCAGCAGTCCACAGGGGGCTCAGGGTCAGCCCCAGCATTTT.

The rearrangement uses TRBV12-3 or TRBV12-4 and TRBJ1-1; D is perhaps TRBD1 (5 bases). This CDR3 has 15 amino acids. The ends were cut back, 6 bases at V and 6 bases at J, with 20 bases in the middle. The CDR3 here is CASRPSGRGWPEAFF. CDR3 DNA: TGTGCCAGCAGGCCCTCCGGGAGGGGATGGCCTGAAGCTTTCTTT.

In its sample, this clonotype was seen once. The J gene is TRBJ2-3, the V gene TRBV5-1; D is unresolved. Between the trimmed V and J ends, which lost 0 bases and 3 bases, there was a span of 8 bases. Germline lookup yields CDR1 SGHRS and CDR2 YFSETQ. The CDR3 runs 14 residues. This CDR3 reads CASSLGAETDTQYF. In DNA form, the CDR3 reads TGCGCCAGCAGCTTGGGGGCAGAGACAGATACGCAGTATTTT.

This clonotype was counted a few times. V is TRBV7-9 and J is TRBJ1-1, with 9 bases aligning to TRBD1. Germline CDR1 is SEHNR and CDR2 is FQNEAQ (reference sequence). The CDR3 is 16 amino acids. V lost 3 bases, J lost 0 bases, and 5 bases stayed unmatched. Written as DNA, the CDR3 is TGTGCCAGCAGCTTGCGGACAGGGGCCCTGAACACTGAAGCTTTCTTT. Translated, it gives CASSLRTGALNTEAFF.

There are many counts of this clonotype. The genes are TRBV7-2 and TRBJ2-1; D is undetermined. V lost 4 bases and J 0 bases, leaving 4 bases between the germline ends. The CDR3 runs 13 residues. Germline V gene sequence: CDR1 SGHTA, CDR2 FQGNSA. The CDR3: CASSSNSYNEQFF. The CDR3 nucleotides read TGTGCCAGCAGCTCCAACTCCTACAATGAGCAGTTCTTC.

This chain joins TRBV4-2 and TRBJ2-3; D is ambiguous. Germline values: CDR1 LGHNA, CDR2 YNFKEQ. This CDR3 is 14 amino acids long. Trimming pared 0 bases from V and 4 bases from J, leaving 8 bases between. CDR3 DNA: TGTGCCAGCAGCCAAGATGTAGGCCCAGATACGCAGTATTTT. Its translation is CASSQDVGPDTQYF.

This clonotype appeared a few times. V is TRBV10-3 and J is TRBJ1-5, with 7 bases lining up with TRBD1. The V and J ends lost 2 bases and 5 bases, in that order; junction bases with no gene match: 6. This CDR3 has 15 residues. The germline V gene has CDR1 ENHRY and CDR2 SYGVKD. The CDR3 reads CAISEPGQDDQPQHF. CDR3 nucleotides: TGTGCCATCAGTGAGCCAGGACAGGATGATCAGCCCCAGCATTTT.

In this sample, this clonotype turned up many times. CDR3 sequence reads: CASSYKGFADTQYF. Here the CDR3 DNA reads TGTGCCAGCAGCTACAAGGGTTTTGCAGATACGCAGTATTTT. This chain joins TRBV7-2 and TRBJ2-3; D is undetermined. Germline assignment: CDR1 SGHTA and CDR2 FQGNSA. Between the trimmed V and J ends, which lost 4 bases and 4 bases, there was a span of 12 bases. CDR3 length: 14 residues.

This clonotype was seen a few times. Here the CDR3 reads CSARRSAAGVYSYEQYF. DNA for the CDR3: TGCAGTGCTAGACGAAGCGCAGCGGGGGTATATTCCTACGAGCAGTACTTC. The chain has TRBV20-1 and TRBJ2-7; 8 positions match TRBD2. J gave up 1 base and V 2 bases, and 13 bases lay outside the gene matches. The germline gives CDR1 DFQATT, CDR2 SNEGSKA (reference sequence). The CDR3 is 17 residues long.

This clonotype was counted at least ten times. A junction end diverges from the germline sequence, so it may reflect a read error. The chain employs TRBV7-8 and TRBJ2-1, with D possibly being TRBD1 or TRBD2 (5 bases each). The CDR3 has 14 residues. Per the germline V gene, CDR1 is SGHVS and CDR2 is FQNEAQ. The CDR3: CASSPRFLTGPSVF. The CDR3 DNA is TGTGCCAGCAGCCCCAGGTTTTTGACGGGGCCCTCTGTGTTC.

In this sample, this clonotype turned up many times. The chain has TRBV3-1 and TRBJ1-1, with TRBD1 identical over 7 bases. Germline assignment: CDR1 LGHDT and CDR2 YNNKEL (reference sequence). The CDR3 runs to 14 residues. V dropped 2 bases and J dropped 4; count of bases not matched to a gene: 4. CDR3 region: CASSQRQGSTEAFF. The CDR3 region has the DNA TGTGCCAGCAGCCAAAGACAGGGTAGCACTGAAGCTTTCTTT.

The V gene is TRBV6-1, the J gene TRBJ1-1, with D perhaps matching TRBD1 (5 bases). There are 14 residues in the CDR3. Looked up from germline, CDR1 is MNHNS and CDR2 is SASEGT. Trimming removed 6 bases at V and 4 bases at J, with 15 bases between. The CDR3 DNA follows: TGTGCCAGCAGGTCGGGAGGGGCGGGCACTGAAGCTTTCTTT. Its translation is CASRSGGAGTEAFF.

CDR3 protein: CASSTDREETQYF. DNA for the CDR3: TGTGCCAGCAGCACGGACAGAGAAGAGACCCAGTACTTC. The chain carries TRBV7-3 and TRBJ2-5; a weak D match, TRBD1 (6 bases). Germline assignment: CDR1 SGHTA and CDR2 FQGTGA. The CDR3 is made up of 13 amino acids. The V end was cut by 5 bases, the J end by 3 bases, with 10 bases between. Looking up the rest from reference TRBV7-3 and TRBJ2-5 gives the full variable domain: GAGVSQTPSNKVTEKGKYVELRCDPISGHTALYWYRQSLGQGPEFLIYFQGTGAADDSGLPNDRFFAVRPEGSVSTLKIQRTERGDSAVYLCASSTDREETQYFGPGTRLLVL.

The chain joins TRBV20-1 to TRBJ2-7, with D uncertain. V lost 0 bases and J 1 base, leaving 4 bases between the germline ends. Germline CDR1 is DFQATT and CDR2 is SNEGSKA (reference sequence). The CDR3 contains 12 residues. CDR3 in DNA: TGCAGTGCTAGAGATTATTCCTACGAGCAGTACTTC. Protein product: CSARDYSYEQYF.

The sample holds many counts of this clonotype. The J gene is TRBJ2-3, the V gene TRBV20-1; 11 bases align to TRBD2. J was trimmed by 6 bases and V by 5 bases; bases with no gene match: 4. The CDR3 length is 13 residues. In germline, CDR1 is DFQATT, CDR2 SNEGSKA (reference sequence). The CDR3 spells CSALAGGPDTQYF. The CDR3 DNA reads TGCAGTGCTTTAGCGGGGGGGCCGGATACGCAGTATTTT.

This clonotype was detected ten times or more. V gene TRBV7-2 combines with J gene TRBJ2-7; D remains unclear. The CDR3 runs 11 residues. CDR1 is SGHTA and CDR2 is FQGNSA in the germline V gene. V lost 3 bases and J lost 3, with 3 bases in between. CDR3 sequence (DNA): TGTGCCAGCAGCTTTCTCTACGAGCAGTACTTC. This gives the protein CASSFLYEQYF.

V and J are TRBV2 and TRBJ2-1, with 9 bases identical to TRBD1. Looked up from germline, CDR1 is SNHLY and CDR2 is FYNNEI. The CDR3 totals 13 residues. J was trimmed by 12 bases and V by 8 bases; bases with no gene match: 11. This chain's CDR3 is CASPVGQGSPQFF. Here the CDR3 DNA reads TGTGCCAGCCCCGTGGGACAGGGTTCCCCGCAGTTCTTC.

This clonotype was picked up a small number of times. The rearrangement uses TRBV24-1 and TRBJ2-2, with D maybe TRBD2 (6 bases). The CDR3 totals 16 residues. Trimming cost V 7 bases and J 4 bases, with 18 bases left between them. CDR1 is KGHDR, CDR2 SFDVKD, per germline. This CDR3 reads CATREGPARSTGELFF. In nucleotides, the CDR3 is TGTGCCACCAGGGAGGGACCCGCGAGGAGCACCGGGGAGCTGTTTTTT.

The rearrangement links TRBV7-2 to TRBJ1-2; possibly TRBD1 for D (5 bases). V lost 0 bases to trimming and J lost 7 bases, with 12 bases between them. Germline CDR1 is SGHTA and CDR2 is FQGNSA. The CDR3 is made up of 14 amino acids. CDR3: CASSLAGDAGGYTF. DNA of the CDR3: TGTGCCAGCAGCTTAGCGGGGGATGCCGGTGGCTACACCTTC.

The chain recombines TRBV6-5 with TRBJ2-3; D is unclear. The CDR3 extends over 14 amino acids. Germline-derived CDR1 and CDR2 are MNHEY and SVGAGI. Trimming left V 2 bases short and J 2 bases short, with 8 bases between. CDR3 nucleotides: TGTGCCAGCAGTTACGGACCTTACACAGATACGCAGTATTTT. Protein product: CASSYGPYTDTQYF.

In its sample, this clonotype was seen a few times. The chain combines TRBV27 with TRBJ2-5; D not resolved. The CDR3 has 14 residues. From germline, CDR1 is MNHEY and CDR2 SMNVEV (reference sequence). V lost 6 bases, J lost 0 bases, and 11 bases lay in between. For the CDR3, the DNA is TGTGCCAGCAGCCCCTTGGATTACCAAGAGACCCAGTACTTC. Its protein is CASSPLDYQETQYF.

The CDR3 is CASSPRDARDTQYF. CDR3 nucleotides: TGTGCCAGCAGTCCCCGGGACGCCCGAGATACGCAGTATTTT. The chain uses TRBV6-1 and TRBJ2-3; D could derive from TRBD1 or TRBD2 (5 bases each). Germline lookup yields CDR1 MNHNS and CDR2 SASEGT. This CDR3 is 14 amino acids long. V was cut by 5 bases and J by 5 bases, with 14 bases left in between.